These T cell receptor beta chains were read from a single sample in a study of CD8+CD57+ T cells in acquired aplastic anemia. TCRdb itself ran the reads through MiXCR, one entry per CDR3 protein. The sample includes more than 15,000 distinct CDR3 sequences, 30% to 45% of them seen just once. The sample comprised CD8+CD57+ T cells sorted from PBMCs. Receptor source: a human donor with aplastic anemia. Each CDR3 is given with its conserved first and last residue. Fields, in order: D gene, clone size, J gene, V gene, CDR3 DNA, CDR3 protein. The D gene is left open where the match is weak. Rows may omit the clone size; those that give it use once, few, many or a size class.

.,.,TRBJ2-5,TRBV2,TGTGCCAGCAGTGATCTTACTGGGGGCAGGAAAGAGACCCAGTACTTC,CASSDLTGGRKETQYF
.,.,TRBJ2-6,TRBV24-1,TGTGCCACCAGTGATCAAGCAGGGCTTGGGGCCAACGTCCTGACTTTC,CATSDQAGLGANVLTF
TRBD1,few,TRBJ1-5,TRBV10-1,TGCGCCAGCAGCGCAGAGACAGGGGTACAGCCCCAGCATTTT,CASSAETGVQPQHF
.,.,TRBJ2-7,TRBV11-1,TGTGCCAGCAGCTTGGTCAGGAGCTTTGGGGGCTACGAGCAGTACTTC,CASSLVRSFGGYEQYF
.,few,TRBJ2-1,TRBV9,TGTGCCAGCAGCGTAGACGCAGGGTGGAATGAGCAGTTCTTC,CASSVDAGWNEQFF
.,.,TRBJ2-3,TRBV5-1,TGCGCCAGCAAACAGGGCGGCACAGATACGCAGTATTTT,CASKQGGTDTQYF
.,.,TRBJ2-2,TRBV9,TGTGCCAGCAGCGGCTACGGACAGGGGGAGCTGTTTTTT,CASSGYGQGELFF
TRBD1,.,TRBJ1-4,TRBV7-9,TGTGCCAGCAGCCCTTGGACAGGGGATGAAAAACTGTTTTTT,CASSPWTGDEKLFF
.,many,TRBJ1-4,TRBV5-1,TGCGCCAGCAAAGGTCGGGGGTTTACTAATGAAAAACTGTTTTTT,CASKGRGFTNEKLFF
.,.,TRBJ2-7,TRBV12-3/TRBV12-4,TGTGCCAGCAGTTTACTCGGGACGGGCCCCAACTACGAGCAGTACTTC,CASSLLGTGPNYEQYF
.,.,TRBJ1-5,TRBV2,TGTGCCAGCAGCCCGCTTGGGAGCCAGCCCCAGCATTTT,CASSPLGSQPQHF
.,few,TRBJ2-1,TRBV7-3,TGTGCCAGCAGCAATAGCGGAACCTACAATGAGCAGTTCTTC,CASSNSGTYNEQFF
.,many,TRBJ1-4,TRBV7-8,TGTGCCAGCAGCTTAAAGTGGGCTATAGATGAAAAACTGTTTTTT,CASSLKWAIDEKLFF
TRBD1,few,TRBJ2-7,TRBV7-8,TGTGCCAGCAGCTTAAAGGACAGGGGGATCTACGAGCAGTACTTC,CASSLKDRGIYEQYF
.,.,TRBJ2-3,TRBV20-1,TGCAGTGCTAGCGGGCGGGGCACAGATACGCAGTATTTT,CSASGRGTDTQYF
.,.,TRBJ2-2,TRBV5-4,TGTGCCAGCGCCCCGGGAGGGGGCGCGGACACCGGGGAGCTGTTTTTT,CASAPGGGADTGELFF
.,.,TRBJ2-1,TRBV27,TGTGCCAGCAGTTTGGTATTGGGGAAGTCCTACAATGAGCAGTTCTTC,CASSLVLGKSYNEQFF